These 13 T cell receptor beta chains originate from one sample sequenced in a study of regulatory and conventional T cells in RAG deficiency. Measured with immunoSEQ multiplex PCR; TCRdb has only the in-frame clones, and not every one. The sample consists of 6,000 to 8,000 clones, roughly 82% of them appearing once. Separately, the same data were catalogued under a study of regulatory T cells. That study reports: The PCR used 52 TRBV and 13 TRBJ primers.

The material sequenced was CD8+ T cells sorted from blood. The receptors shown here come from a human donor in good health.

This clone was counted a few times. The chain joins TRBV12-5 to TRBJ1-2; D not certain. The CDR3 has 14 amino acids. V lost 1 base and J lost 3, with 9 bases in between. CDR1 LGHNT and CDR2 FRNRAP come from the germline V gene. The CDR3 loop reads CASGLGWGYYGYTF. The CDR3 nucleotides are TGTGCTAGTGGTTTGGGGTGGGGATACTATGGCTACACCTTC.

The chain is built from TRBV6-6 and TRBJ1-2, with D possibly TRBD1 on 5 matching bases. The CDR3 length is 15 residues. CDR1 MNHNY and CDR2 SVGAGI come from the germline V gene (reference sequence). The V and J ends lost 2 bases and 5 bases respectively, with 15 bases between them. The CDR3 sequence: CASSYRSTAFYGYTF. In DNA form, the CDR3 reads TGTGCCAGCAGTTACCGCTCGACAGCATTTTATGGCTACACCTTC.

CDR3 nucleotides: TGTGCCAGCAGCTTGATTCCAGTAGATGGCTACACCTTC. Translation gives CASSLIPVDGYTF. This chain links TRBV7-3 with TRBJ1-2, with unresolved D. Trimming left V 3 bases short and J 6 bases short, with 11 bases between. Germline CDR1 and CDR2: SGHTA and FQGTGA. CDR3 size: 13 residues.

The CDR3 coding sequence is TGTGCCAGTAGTTTGGGGCAGGGCGATGGCTACACCTTC. This encodes CASSLGQGDGYTF. The genes are TRBV19 and TRBJ1-2; a weak D match, TRBD1 (5 bases). Germline V gene sequence: CDR1 LNHDA, CDR2 SQIVND (reference sequence). Trimming took off 5 bases at V and 6 bases at J, with 13 bases between the two ends. This CDR3 region has 13 residues.

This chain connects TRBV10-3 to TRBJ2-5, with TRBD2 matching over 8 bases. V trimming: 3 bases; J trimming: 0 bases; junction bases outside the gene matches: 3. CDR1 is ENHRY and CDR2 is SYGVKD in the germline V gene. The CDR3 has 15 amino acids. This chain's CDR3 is CAISDPAGDQETQYF. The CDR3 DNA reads TGTGCCATCAGTGATCCAGCGGGGGACCAAGAGACCCAGTACTTC.

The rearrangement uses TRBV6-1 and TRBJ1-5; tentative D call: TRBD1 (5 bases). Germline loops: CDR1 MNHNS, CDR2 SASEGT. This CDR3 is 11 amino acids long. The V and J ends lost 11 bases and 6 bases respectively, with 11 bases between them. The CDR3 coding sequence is TGTGCCGCTACAGGAGGTCAGCCCCAGCATTTT. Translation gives CAATGGQPQHF.

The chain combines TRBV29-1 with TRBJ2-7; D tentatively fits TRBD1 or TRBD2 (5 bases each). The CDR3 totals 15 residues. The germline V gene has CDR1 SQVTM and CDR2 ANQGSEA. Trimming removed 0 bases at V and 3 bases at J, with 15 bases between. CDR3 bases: TGCAGCGTTGAAGATCACGGGGCGGCCTACTACGAGCAGTACTTC. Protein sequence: CSVEDHGAAYYEQYF.

For the CDR3, the DNA is TGTGCCAGCAGCGTAGCAGGGGCCCCTCGAGCTTTCTTT. It is translated as CASSVAGAPRAFF. This sequence joins TRBV9 and TRBJ1-1; TRBD1 is a possible D gene (6 bases). Germline V gene sequence: CDR1 SGDLS, CDR2 YYNGEE. This CDR3 is built from 13 residues. Trimming left V 0 bases short and J 10 bases short, with 13 bases between.

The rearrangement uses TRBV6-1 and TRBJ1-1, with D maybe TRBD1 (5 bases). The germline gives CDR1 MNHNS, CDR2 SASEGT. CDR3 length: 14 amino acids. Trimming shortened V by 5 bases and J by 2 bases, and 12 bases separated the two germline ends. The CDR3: CASSWGRTNTEAFF. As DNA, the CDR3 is TGTGCCAGCAGTTGGGGACGGACCAACACTGAAGCTTTCTTT.

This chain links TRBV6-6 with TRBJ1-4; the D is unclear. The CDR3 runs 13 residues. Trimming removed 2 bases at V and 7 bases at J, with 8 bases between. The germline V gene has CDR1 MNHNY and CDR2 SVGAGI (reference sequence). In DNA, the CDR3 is TGTGCCAGCAGTTACGTGGGAGGTGAAAAACTGTTTTTT. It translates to CASSYVGGEKLFF.

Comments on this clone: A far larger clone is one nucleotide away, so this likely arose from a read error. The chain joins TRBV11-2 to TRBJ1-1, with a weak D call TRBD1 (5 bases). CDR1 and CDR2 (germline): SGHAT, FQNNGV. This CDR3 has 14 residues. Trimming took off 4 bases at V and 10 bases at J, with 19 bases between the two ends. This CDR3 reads CASSSRNQGERAFF. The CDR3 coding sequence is TGTGCCAGCAGCTCCCGTAACCAGGGAGAGAGAGCTTTCTTT.

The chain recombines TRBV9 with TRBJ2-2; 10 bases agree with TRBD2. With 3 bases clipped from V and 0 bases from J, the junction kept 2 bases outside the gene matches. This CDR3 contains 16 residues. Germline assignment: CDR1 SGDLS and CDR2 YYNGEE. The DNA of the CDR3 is TGTGCCAGCAGCGCTAGCGGGGGCGCGAACACCGGGGAGCTGTTTTTT. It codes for CASSASGGANTGELFF.

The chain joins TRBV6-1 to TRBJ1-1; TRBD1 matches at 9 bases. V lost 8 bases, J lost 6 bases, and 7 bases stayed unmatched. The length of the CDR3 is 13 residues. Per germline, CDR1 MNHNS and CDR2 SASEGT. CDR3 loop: CASRTGGPAEAFF. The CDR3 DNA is TGTGCCAGCCGAACAGGGGGCCCGGCTGAAGCTTTCTTT.